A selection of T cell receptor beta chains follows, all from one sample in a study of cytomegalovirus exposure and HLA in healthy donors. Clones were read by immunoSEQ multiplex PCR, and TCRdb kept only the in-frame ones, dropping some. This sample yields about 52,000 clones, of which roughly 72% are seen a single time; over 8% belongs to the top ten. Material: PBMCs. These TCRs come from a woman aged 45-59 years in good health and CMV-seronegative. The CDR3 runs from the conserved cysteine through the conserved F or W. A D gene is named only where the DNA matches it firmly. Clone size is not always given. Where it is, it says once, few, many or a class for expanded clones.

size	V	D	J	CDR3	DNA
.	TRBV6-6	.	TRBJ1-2	CASSQDTNYGYTF	TGTGCCAGCAGCCAGGACACAAACTATGGCTACACCTTC
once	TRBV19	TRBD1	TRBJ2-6	CASSDRDSWSGANVLTF	TGTGCCAGTAGTGACCGGGACAGTTGGTCTGGGGCCAACGTCCTGACTTTC
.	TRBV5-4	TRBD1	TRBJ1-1	CASSFEGQRVTEAFF	TGTGCCAGCAGCTTTGAGGGACAGCGAGTTACTGAAGCTTTCTTT
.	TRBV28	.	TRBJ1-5	CASSFEGYSNQPQHF	TGTGCCAGCAGTTTTGAGGGATATAGCAATCAGCCCCAGCATTTT
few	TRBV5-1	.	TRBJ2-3	CASSSSGDTADTQYF	TGCGCCAGCAGCTCCAGCGGAGACACTGCAGATACGCAGTATTTT
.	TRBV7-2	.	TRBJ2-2	CASSPSNTGELFF	TGTGCCAGCAGCCCCTCGAACACCGGGGAGCTGTTTTTT
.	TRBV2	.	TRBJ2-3	CASSENTRGDTQYF	TGTGCCAGCAGTGAAAATACCAGGGGAGATACGCAGTATTTT
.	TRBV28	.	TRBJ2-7	CASEDRTTYEQYF	TGTGCCAGCGAGGACAGGACTACCTACGAGCAGTACTTC
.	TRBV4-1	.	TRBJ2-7	CASSQASRQSYEQYF	TGCGCCAGCAGCCAAGCTTCCAGGCAATCCTACGAGCAGTACTTC
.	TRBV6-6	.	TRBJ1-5	CASQGSNQPQHF	TGTGCCAGCCAGGGTAGCAATCAGCCCCAGCATTTT
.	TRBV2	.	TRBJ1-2	CASSEAGTF	TGTGCCAGCAGTGAGGCGGGGACCTTC
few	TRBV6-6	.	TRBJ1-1	CASSYGRGTEAFF	TGTGCCAGCAGTTACGGGAGGGGCACTGAAGCTTTCTTT
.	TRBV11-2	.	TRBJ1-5	CASSLEGANQPQHF	TGTGCCAGCAGCTTAGAGGGGGCCAATCAGCCCCAGCATTTT
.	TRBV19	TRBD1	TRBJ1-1	CASSITYRQGNTEAFF	TGTGCCAGTAGTATTACCTACCGACAGGGGAACACTGAAGCTTTCTTT
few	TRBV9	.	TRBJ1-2	CASSVEQGGYGYTF	TGTGCCAGCAGCGTAGAACAGGGTGGCTATGGCTACACCTTC
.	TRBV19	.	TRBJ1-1	CASSIAGGRSTEAFF	TGTGCCAGTAGTATAGCCGGGGGAAGGAGCACTGAAGCTTTCTTT
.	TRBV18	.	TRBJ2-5	CASSPTQQETQYF	TGTGCCAGCTCACCTACGCAGCAAGAGACCCAGTACTTC
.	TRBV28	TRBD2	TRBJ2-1	CASSKDLRTRDEQFF	TGTGCCAGCAGTAAAGATTTACGGACTAGAGATGAGCAGTTCTTC
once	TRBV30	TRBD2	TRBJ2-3	CAWSGLRSGGATRGDTQYF	TGTGCCTGGAGTGGCTTGAGAAGCGGGGGGGCTACCAGGGGAGATACGCAGTATTTT
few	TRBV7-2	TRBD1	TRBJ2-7	CASSSGTGGVYEQYF	TGTGCCAGCAGCTCCGGGACAGGGGGTGTCTACGAGCAGTACTTC
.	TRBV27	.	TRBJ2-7	CASRKWAGGPYDQYF	TGTGCCAGCAGGAAATGGGCCGGGGGACCCTACGATCAGTACTTC
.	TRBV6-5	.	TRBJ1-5	CASRNRAGHQPQHF	TGTGCCAGCAGAAACCGGGCGGGACATCAGCCCCAGCATTTT
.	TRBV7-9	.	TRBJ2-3	CASSLALYTDTQYF	TGTGCCAGCAGCTTAGCGCTCTACACAGATACGCAGTATTTT
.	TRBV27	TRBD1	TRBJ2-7	CASSLSWDRGAYEQYF	TGTGCCAGCAGTTTATCTTGGGACAGGGGAGCCTACGAGCAGTACTTC
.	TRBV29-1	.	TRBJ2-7	CSVGFQQGLNEQYF	TGCAGCGTTGGCTTTCAACAGGGTCTGAACGAGCAGTACTTC
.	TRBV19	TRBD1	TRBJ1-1	CASTMGQLEAFF	TGTGCCAGTACTATGGGACAGCTTGAAGCTTTCTTT
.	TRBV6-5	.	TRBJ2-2	CASSYSMGQNTGELFF	TGTGCCAGCAGTTACTCGATGGGGCAAAACACCGGGGAGCTGTTTTTT